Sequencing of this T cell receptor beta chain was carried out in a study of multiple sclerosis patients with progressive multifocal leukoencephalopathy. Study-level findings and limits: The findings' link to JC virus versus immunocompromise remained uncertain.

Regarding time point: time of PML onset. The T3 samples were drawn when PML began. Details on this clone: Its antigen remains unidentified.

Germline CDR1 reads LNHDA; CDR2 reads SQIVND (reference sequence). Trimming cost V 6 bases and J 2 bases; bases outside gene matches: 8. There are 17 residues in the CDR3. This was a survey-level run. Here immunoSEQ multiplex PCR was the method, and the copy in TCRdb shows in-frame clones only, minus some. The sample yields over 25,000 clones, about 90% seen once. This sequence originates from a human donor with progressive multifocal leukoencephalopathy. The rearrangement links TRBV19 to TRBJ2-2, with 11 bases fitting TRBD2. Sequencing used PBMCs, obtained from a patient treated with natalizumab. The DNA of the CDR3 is TGTGCCAGTAGGCCCGAAGGGACTAGCGGTAACACCGGGGAGCTGTTTTTT. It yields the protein CASRPEGTSGNTGELFF.